This TCR beta chain stems from a study of shared clonotypes between healthy human individuals. Study-wide context: Each donor contributed plates that comprised three CD4 naive, three CD4 memory, two CD8 naive and one CD8 memory. General study results and limits: The sole specimen, blood, was sampled, and tissue repertoires likely differ.

V lost 4 bases, J lost 5 bases, and 8 bases stayed unmatched. In germline, CDR1 is SGHNT, CDR2 YYREEE (reference sequence). This CDR3 has 15 amino acids. Only in-frame clones appear in the TCRdb table, and some are missing; sequencing was by immunoSEQ multiplex PCR. The table has roughly 2 million clones, around 95% seen once. On this clone: Its target is not known.

The sample consisted of naive CD4+ T cells sorted from blood. Sample subset: CD45RA+ positively selected. The chain employs TRBV5-4 and TRBJ2-5; 10 bases map to TRBD2. This TCR was recovered from a man aged 18-30 years in good health. The CDR3 sequence: CASSPSGRAMETQYF. The CDR3 nucleotides are TGTGCCAGCAGCCCCAGCGGGAGGGCCATGGAGACCCAGTACTTC.